A single sample is the source of the 6 T cell receptor beta chains below, sequenced in a study of blood T cell repertoires in COVID-19. Only in-frame clones appear in the TCRdb table, and some are missing; sequencing was by immunoSEQ multiplex PCR. The sample shows 150,000 to 200,000 clones, 70% to 90% of them seen only once. Sequences were obtained from peripheral blood. The receptor source for this set is a human donor with active or convalescent COVID-19. The donor label of this sample is uncertain.

The rearrangement joins TRBV10-3 to TRBJ2-7; maybe TRBD1 (5 bases). The CDR3 runs 13 residues. Germline CDR1 is ENHRY and CDR2 is SYGVKD. The V gene lost 4 bases and the J gene lost 0 bases, with 7 bases spanning the gap. CDR3 loop: CAISGQLSYEQYF. For the CDR3, the DNA is TGTGCCATCAGTGGACAGCTCTCCTACGAGCAGTACTTC.

This chain joins TRBV11-3 and TRBJ2-2; 10 bases are shared with TRBD1. The CDR3 covers 16 residues. V gave up 5 bases and J gave up 5 bases; unmatched junction bases: 8. Germline CDR1 and CDR2: SGHNT and YENEEA. For the CDR3, the DNA is TGTGCCAGCAGCGTAACCTCGGGACAGGGGACCGGGGAGCTGTTTTTT. This sequence encodes CASSVTSGQGTGELFF.

V is TRBV30 and J is TRBJ2-7, with D possibly TRBD1 on 6 matching bases. V shed 4 bases and J shed 3 bases, with 22 bases lying between them. CDR1 and CDR2 (germline): GTSNPN, SVGIG (reference sequence). The CDR3 is made up of 16 amino acids. DNA of the CDR3: TGTGCCTGGACCGAAACGGGGCAGGGGAGTATCTACGAGCAGTACTTC. Protein product: CAWTETGQGSIYEQYF.

This CDR3 reads CSVGGGHIQYF. The CDR3 nucleotides read TGCAGTGTCGGGGGGGGACACATTCAGTACTTC. The chain recombines TRBV20-1 with TRBJ2-4; TRBD2 matches at 8 bases. CDR1 and CDR2 (germline): DFQATT, SNEGSKA (reference sequence). This CDR3 comprises 11 residues. The J segment lost 8 bases and the V segment lost 7 bases, leaving 4 bases of the junction unmatched.

There are many counts of this clone. The chain employs TRBV29-1 and TRBJ2-1; 7 nucleotides agree with TRBD1. The ends lost 0 bases at V and 3 bases at J; junction bases unmatched: 11. This CDR3 has 17 residues. The germline V gene has CDR1 SQVTM and CDR2 ANQGSEA. CDR3 nucleotides: TGCAGCGTTGAAGATATGAGGGGGCGTCGCCTCTACAATGAGCAGTTCTTC. As protein: CSVEDMRGRRLYNEQFF.

The chain employs TRBV6-5 and TRBJ1-5; 7 positions match TRBD1. V was pared by 6 bases and J by 1 base, with 6 bases of the junction left unmatched. Germline values: CDR1 MNHEY, CDR2 SVGAGI. The CDR3 is 15 amino acids. The CDR3 nucleotides read TGTGCCAGCAGCGGACAGACAGGGAGCAATCAGCCCCAGCATTTT. Its translation is CASSGQTGSNQPQHF.